Each of the 31 T cell receptor beta chains below was sequenced from the same sample in a study of T cells in Graves' hyperthyroidism and ophthalmopathy. From RNA transcripts, TCR beta CDR3 regions were amplified. When the TCR CDR3 underwent first-round RT-PCR, the HTBI primer set was used. MiXCR, run by TCRdb on the multiplex PCR reads, gives a single entry per CDR3 protein. The sample comprises hundreds of thousands of distinct CDR3 sequences, over 12% of which are singletons, and approximately 4.2% rests with the top ten. The specimen was blood. The receptor set was obtained from a woman aged 40 to 55 with Graves' ophthalmopathy.

This clonotype was counted at least ten times. V usage is TRBV12-3 or TRBV12-4 and J usage is TRBJ2-4; D remains unclear. Trimming took off 6 bases at V and 5 bases at J, with 8 bases between the two ends. The CDR3 spans 12 residues. The CDR3 loop reads CASSIGENIQYF. In nucleotides, the CDR3 is TGTGCCAGCAGCATCGGAGAAAACATTCAGTACTTC.

This clonotype turned up a few times. This chain links TRBV4-3 with TRBJ2-2; 9 bases are shared with TRBD2. This CDR3 has 17 amino acids. CDR1 and CDR2 (germline): LGHNA, YSLEER. With 1 base clipped from V and 1 base from J, the junction kept 4 bases outside the gene matches. CDR3 protein: CASSQGISGGNTGELFF. DNA of the CDR3: TGCGCCAGCAGCCAAGGGATTAGCGGGGGGAACACCGGGGAGCTGTTTTTT.

This clonotype was detected many times. This chain links TRBV20-1 with TRBJ2-3; the match to TRBD2 covers 8 bases. From germline, CDR1 is DFQATT and CDR2 SNEGSKA (reference sequence). V lost 7 bases and J lost 9; bases outside the gene matches: 6. The CDR3 has 11 amino acids. CDR3 loop: CSGSGGETQYF. The CDR3, as DNA: TGCAGTGGGTCCGGGGGGGAGACGCAGTATTTT.

This clonotype has ten or more counts. The chain has TRBV7-6 and TRBJ2-5, with D possibly matching TRBD1 (6 bases). V was clipped by 5 bases and J by 3 bases, with 10 bases between them. The CDR3 runs to 13 residues. The germline V gene has CDR1 SGHVS and CDR2 FNYEAQ. The CDR3 DNA follows: TGTGCCAGCAGCCATCGACAGGAAGAGACCCAGTACTTC. Amino acids: CASSHRQEETQYF.

This clonotype was seen many times. The V gene is TRBV2, the J gene TRBJ1-5, with TRBD1 as a possible D gene (5 bases). The germline V gene has CDR1 SNHLY and CDR2 FYNNEI. V shed 3 bases and J shed 6 bases, with 15 bases lying between them. The CDR3 spans 15 residues. Here the CDR3 DNA reads TGTGCCAGCAGTGATCTTGAGGCGAGGGGTCAGCCCCAGCATTTT. Protein product: CASSDLEARGQPQHF. Drawing the rest from reference TRBV2 and TRBJ1-5, the complete variable domain is EPEVTQTPSHQVTQMGQEVILRCVPISNHLYFYWYRQILGQKVEFLVSFYNNEISEKSEIFDDQFSVERPDGSNFTLKIRSTKLEDSAMYFCASSDLEARGQPQHFGDGTRLSIL.

This clonotype was seen at least ten times. The chain couples TRBV28 to TRBJ1-2, with D tentatively TRBD1 (5 bases). Trimming pared 6 bases from V and 7 bases from J, leaving 15 bases between. The CDR3 sequence is 13 residues long. Per germline, CDR1 MDHEN and CDR2 SYDVKM. The CDR3 reads CASSGSGGTGYTF. CDR3 bases: TGTGCCAGCAGCGGGAGTGGAGGGACTGGCTACACCTTC.

This clonotype was picked up many times. The chain carries TRBV30 and TRBJ1-2; 8 nucleotides agree with TRBD1. CDR1 is GTSNPN, CDR2 SVGIG, per germline (reference sequence). V dropped 3 bases and J dropped 6; count of bases not matched to a gene: 6. The CDR3 sequence is 13 residues long. The CDR3, as DNA: TGTGCCTGGAGGTATCAGGGGGCGGATGGCTACACCTTC. It translates to CAWRYQGADGYTF. The full variable domain, in which reference TRBV30 and TRBJ1-2 provide the parts outside the CDR3, is SQTIHQWPATLVQPVGSPLSLECTVEGTSNPNLYWYRQAAGRGLQLLFYSVGIGQISSEVPQNLSASRPQDRQFILSSKKLLLSDSGFYLCAWRYQGADGYTFGSGTRLTVV.

This clonotype appeared many times. J is TRBJ2-7 and V is TRBV7-2; D might be TRBD2 (6 bases). Trimming shortened V by 7 bases and J by 5 bases, and 18 bases separated the two germline ends. The length of the CDR3 is 14 residues. Germline V gives CDR1 SGHTA, CDR2 FQGNSA. CDR3 protein: CASNQTPGGNEQYF. CDR3 sequence (DNA): TGTGCCAGCAACCAAACCCCCGGAGGGAACGAGCAGTACTTC.

The table lists this clonotype with many counts. This chain joins TRBV7-2 and TRBJ2-5; D gene unclear. The V and J ends lost 1 base and 2 bases respectively, with 8 bases between them. This CDR3 region has 14 residues. Germline-derived CDR1 and CDR2 are SGHTA and FQGNSA. The CDR3 bases are TGTGCCAGCAGCTTAGATATCCAGCAAGAGACCCAGTACTTC. It encodes CASSLDIQQETQYF.

This clonotype was found many times. The chain has TRBV11-2 and TRBJ2-5; 7 bases fit TRBD2. The germline V gene has CDR1 SGHAT and CDR2 FQNNGV. V lost 4 bases and J lost 5; bases outside the gene matches: 7. The CDR3 is made up of 14 amino acids. The CDR3: CASSSTRGVETQYF. CDR3 bases: TGTGCCAGCAGCTCAACACGGGGGGTGGAGACCCAGTACTTC.

The rearrangement uses TRBV6-2 or TRBV6-3 and TRBJ1-1, with D unclear. The V and J ends lost 2 bases and 1 base respectively, with 14 bases between them. CDR1 MNHEY and CDR2 SVGEGT come from the germline V gene. CDR3 size: 16 residues. CDR3 sequence reads: CASSYGGIGGNTEAFF. CDR3 DNA sequence: TGTGCCAGCAGTTACGGAGGAATAGGAGGGAACACTGAAGCTTTCTTT.

This clonotype was seen many times. The chain has TRBV19 and TRBJ2-6; D is perhaps TRBD1 (5 bases). V shed 2 bases and J shed 3 bases, with 8 bases lying between them. This CDR3 contains 15 residues. From germline, CDR1 is LNHDA and CDR2 SQIVND (reference sequence). DNA of the CDR3: TGTGCCAGTAGTATACAGGGAAGTGGGGCCAACGTCCTGACTTTC. Translated: CASSIQGSGANVLTF.

This clonotype appeared many times. The chain recombines TRBV6-2 or TRBV6-3 with TRBJ1-3; no clear D gene. Looked up from germline, CDR1 is MNHEY and CDR2 is SVGEGT. The CDR3 contains 13 residues. Trimming stripped 7 bases from V and 0 bases from J, with 7 bases between. CDR3 coding DNA: TGTGCCAGCACGGTTGACTCTGGAAACACCATATATTTT. It specifies CASTVDSGNTIYF.

This clonotype was recorded at least ten times. J is TRBJ2-5 and V is TRBV9, with D unresolved. Germline V gives CDR1 SGDLS, CDR2 YYNGEE. This CDR3 region has 11 residues. Between the trimmed V and J ends, which lost 0 bases and 5 bases, there was a span of 2 bases. The CDR3 nucleotides read TGTGCCAGCAGCGTAGACGAGACCCAGTACTTC. The encoded protein is CASSVDETQYF.

A few counts support this clonotype. The genes are TRBV6-1 and TRBJ2-3; D is uncertain. This CDR3 spans 14 amino acids. Per the germline V gene, CDR1 is MNHNS and CDR2 is SASEGT. Trimming removed 3 bases at V and 2 bases at J, with 9 bases between. The CDR3 reads CASSEGRYTDTQYF. The CDR3 nucleotides are TGTGCCAGCAGTGAGGGTCGGTACACAGATACGCAGTATTTT.

The chain recombines TRBV6-5 with TRBJ1-2; D gene ambiguous. The V and J ends lost 2 bases and 4 bases respectively, with 8 bases between them. Germline V gene data show CDR1 as MNHEY and CDR2 as SVGAGI. The CDR3 is made up of 13 amino acids. CDR3 DNA: TGTGCCAGCAGTTACGATGCTGCCTATGGCTACACCTTC. This translates into CASSYDAAYGYTF.

This clonotype came up many times. The chain links TRBV19 to TRBJ1-2; tentatively, D is TRBD1 (5 bases). The germline V gene encodes CDR1 LNHDA and CDR2 SQIVND (reference sequence). The CDR3 totals 13 residues. Trimming pared 3 bases from V and 6 bases from J, leaving 11 bases between. The CDR3 nucleotides are TGTGCCAGTAGTATCGGACCGGGGGATGGCTACACCTTC. Residues: CASSIGPGDGYTF.

The chain links TRBV27 to TRBJ2-5; D is ambiguous. Germline-derived CDR1 and CDR2 are MNHEY and SMNVEV (reference sequence). V lost 4 bases to trimming and J lost 4 bases, with 13 bases between them. The CDR3 contains 14 residues. CDR3 DNA sequence: TGTGCCAGCAGTTCACTCGGGCGGCTAGAGACCCAGTACTTC. Its translation: CASSSLGRLETQYF.

This clonotype was seen many times. The V call is TRBV12-3 or TRBV12-4, the J call TRBJ2-4, with D possibly matching TRBD2 (6 bases). The V gene lost 6 bases and the J gene lost 1 base, with 10 bases spanning the gap. This CDR3 spans 14 amino acids. CDR3 nucleotide sequence: TGTGCCAGCAGCGGGAGCCTGGCCAAAAACATTCAGTACTTC. Amino acid sequence: CASSGSLAKNIQYF.

This clonotype was detected ten times or more. The chain employs TRBV11-3 and TRBJ2-5; 10 positions match TRBD2. The trim removed 5 bases at V and 7 bases at J, leaving 13 bases unmatched. CDR3 length equals 16 residues. The V gene's germline CDR1 is SGHNT and CDR2 YENEEA. The CDR3 DNA sequence: TGTGCCAGCAGCCCCGAAGGACTAGCGGCCTCCGGGACCCAGTACTTC. Encoded protein: CASSPEGLAASGTQYF.

This clonotype appeared many times. V and J are TRBV7-8 and TRBJ2-2, with TRBD2 matching over 7 bases. The junction had 9 bases not matched to a gene; V was cut back by 5 bases and J by 3 bases. CDR1 SGHVS and CDR2 FQNEAQ come from the germline V gene. This CDR3 comprises 16 residues. CDR3 protein: CASSRGGGTDTGELFF. In nucleotides, the CDR3 is TGTGCCAGCAGCCGTGGCGGGGGAACGGACACCGGGGAGCTGTTTTTT. The full variable domain, completed using reference TRBV7-8 and TRBJ2-2, is GAGVSQSPRYKVAKRGQDVALRCDPISGHVSLFWYQQALGQGPEFLTYFQNEAQLDKSGLPSDRFFAERPEGSVSTLKIQRTQQEDSAVYLCASSRGGGTDTGELFFGEGSRLTVL.

In this sample, this clonotype turned up many times. The chain carries TRBV27 and TRBJ2-7, with 9 bases lining up with TRBD2. Trimming at V came to 2 bases and at J to 5 bases, leaving 4 bases not matched to a gene. In germline, CDR1 is MNHEY, CDR2 SMNVEV (reference sequence). The CDR3 totals 14 residues. The CDR3 nucleotides read TGTGCCAGCAGTTTAGCGGGAGGGAACCACGAGCAGTACTTC. Translation gives CASSLAGGNHEQYF.

This clonotype was counted ten times or more. The gene calls are TRBV20-1 and TRBJ2-7; 7 nucleotides line up with TRBD1. Germline CDR1 DFQATT, CDR2 SNEGSKA (reference sequence). The CDR3 runs to 13 residues. Germline trimming cut 6 bases from V and 7 bases from J; bases unmatched to any gene: 12. CDR3 region: CSARDSRQDEQYF. As DNA, the CDR3 is TGCAGTGCCAGGGACAGCCGCCAGGATGAGCAGTACTTC.

This clonotype was counted ten times or more. The genes are TRBV7-8 and TRBJ1-6; TRBD1 is a possible D gene (6 bases). CDR1 is SGHVS and CDR2 is FQNEAQ in the germline V gene. CDR3 size: 15 residues. V was pared by 4 bases and J by 7 bases, with 14 bases between. CDR3 bases: TGTGCCAGCAGCTACAGGGACGGGGGAAATTCACCCCTCCACTTT. The encoded protein is CASSYRDGGNSPLHF.

This clonotype has a count of ten or more. The chain uses TRBV6-6 and TRBJ2-7, with 9 bases matching TRBD2. This CDR3 contains 12 residues. The V gene end was trimmed by 6 bases and the J gene end by 3 bases; junction bases not matched to a gene: 0. The V gene's germline CDR1 is MNHNY and CDR2 SVGAGI (reference sequence). The CDR3 loop reads CASRAGGYEQYF. The CDR3 DNA sequence: TGTGCCAGCAGAGCGGGGGGCTACGAGCAGTACTTC.

This clonotype was counted ten times or more. This sequence joins TRBV29-1 and TRBJ1-3; D is undetermined. Germline-derived CDR1 and CDR2 are SQVTM and ANQGSEA. V dropped 6 bases and J dropped 0 bases, with 12 bases sitting between them. The CDR3 consists of 14 residues. The CDR3 reads CSVHDVHSGNTIYF. The CDR3 DNA is TGCAGCGTCCATGACGTTCACTCTGGAAACACCATATATTTT.

The sample holds many counts of this clonotype. The chain uses TRBV12-3 or TRBV12-4 and TRBJ2-5, with TRBD2 as a possible D gene (6 bases). The CDR3 spans 15 residues. The ends were cut back, 3 bases at V and 2 bases at J, with 13 bases in the middle. The CDR3 DNA reads TGTGCCAGCAGTTTTACCGGAGGGGCACAAGAGACCCAGTACTTC. Translated, it gives CASSFTGGAQETQYF.

The chain joins TRBV6-5 to TRBJ2-5; 7 nucleotides agree with TRBD2. The germline gives CDR1 MNHEY, CDR2 SVGAGI. This CDR3 has 13 amino acids. V trimming: 8 bases; J trimming: 4 bases; junction bases outside the gene matches: 7. The CDR3 DNA reads TGTGCCAGCGTTTCCCCGGGAGGAGAGACCCAGTACTTC. Its translation: CASVSPGGETQYF.

This clonotype was observed at least ten times. This chain uses TRBV12-3 or TRBV12-4 with TRBJ2-5, with TRBD2 as a possible D gene (5 bases). V lost 5 bases and J lost 5, with 21 bases in between. There are 16 residues in the CDR3. In DNA form, the CDR3 reads TGTGCCAGCAGTCCCCCGGGTTTCGTCTCGGGGGAGACCCAGTACTTC. Protein: CASSPPGFVSGETQYF.

This clonotype showed up many times. J is TRBJ1-5 and V is TRBV19; no definite D call. The CDR3 covers 15 residues. Looked up from germline, CDR1 is LNHDA and CDR2 is SQIVND (reference sequence). Between the trimmed V and J ends, which lost 4 bases and 7 bases, there was a span of 17 bases. CDR3 sequence reads: CASSTSTGLRQPQHF. The DNA of the CDR3 is TGTGCCAGTAGTACATCAACCGGTCTGAGGCAGCCCCAGCATTTT.

This clonotype was seen a handful of times. This chain links TRBV6-2 or TRBV6-3 with TRBJ1-1; unclear D gene. The ends were cut back, 2 bases at V and 8 bases at J, with 9 bases in the middle. The germline V gene encodes CDR1 MNHEY and CDR2 SVGEGT. CDR3 length: 12 amino acids. CDR3 nucleotide sequence: TGTGCCAGCAGTTACGGTTTGTCAGAAGCTTTCTTT. This encodes CASSYGLSEAFF.